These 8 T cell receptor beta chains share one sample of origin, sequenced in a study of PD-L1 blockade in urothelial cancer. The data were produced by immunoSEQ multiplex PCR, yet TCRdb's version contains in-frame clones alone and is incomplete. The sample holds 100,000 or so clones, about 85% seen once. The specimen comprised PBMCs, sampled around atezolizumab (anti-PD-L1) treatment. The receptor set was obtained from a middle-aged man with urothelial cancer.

Written as DNA, the CDR3 is TGCGCCAGCAGCCAAGATCAATCCAGGGGGCAGGGTCAGCCCCAGCATTTT. Translated: CASSQDQSRGQGQPQHF. V usage is TRBV4-1 and J usage is TRBJ1-5; 8 bases are shared with TRBD1. The V gene end was trimmed by 0 bases and the J gene end by 6 bases; junction bases not matched to a gene: 10. The CDR3 loop spans 17 amino acids. CDR1 and CDR2 (germline): MGHRA, YSYEKL.

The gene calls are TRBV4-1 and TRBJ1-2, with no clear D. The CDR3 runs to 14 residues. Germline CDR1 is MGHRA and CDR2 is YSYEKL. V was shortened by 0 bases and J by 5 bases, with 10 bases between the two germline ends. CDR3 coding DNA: TGCGCCAGCAGCCAAGAATGGGAGAGGTATGGCTACACCTTC. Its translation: CASSQEWERYGYTF.

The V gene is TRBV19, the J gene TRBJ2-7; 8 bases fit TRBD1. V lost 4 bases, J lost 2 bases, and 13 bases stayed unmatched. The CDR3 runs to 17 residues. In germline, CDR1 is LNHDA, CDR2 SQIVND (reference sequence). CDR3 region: CASSKDGRGTGPYEQYF. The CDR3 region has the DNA TGTGCCAGTAGTAAGGATGGCCGCGGGACAGGACCCTACGAGCAGTACTTC.

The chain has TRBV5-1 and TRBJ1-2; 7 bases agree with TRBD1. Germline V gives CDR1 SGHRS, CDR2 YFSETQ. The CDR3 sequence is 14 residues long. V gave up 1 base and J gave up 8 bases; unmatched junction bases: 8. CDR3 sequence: CASSLPETGRGYTF. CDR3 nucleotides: TGCGCCAGCAGCTTGCCGGAGACAGGGCGAGGCTACACCTTC.

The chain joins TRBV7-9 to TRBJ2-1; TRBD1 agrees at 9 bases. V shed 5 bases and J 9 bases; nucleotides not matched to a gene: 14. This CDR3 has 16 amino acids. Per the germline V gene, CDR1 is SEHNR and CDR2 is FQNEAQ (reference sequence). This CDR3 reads CASSPPGVTGGGEQFF. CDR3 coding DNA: TGTGCCAGCAGCCCACCCGGCGTTACAGGGGGCGGTGAGCAGTTCTTC.

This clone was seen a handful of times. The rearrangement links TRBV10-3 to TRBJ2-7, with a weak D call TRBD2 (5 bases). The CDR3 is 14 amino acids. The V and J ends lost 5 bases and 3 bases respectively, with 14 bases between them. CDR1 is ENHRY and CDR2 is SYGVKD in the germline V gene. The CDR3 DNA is TGTGCCATCAGTAAGGAGGATTGGGGCTACGAGCAGTACTTC. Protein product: CAISKEDWGYEQYF.

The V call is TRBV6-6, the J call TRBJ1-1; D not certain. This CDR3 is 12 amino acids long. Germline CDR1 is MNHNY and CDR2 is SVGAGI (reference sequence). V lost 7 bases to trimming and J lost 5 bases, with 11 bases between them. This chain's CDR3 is CASTPGGTEAFF. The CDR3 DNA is TGTGCCAGCACCCCAGGAGGGACTGAAGCTTTCTTT.

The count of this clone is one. The CDR3 coding sequence is TGTGCCAGCAGCTTAAAAGGCCTAGCGGGAGCTCACACCGGGGAGCTGTTTTTT. Amino acid sequence: CASSLKGLAGAHTGELFF. The V call is TRBV7-3, the J call TRBJ2-2, with TRBD2 matching over 10 bases. Germline V gives CDR1 SGHTA, CDR2 FQGTGA. This CDR3 is built from 18 residues. V lost 1 base and J lost 3; bases outside the gene matches: 8.